This entry lists 9 T cell receptor beta chains sequenced from one sample in a study of CD8+CD57+ T cells in acquired aplastic anemia. By flow cytometry, patients selected for sequencing had shown an expansion of CD8+CD57+ cells. The use of genomic DNA as template underpinned the TCR beta VDJ and CDR3 profiling. Using its own MiXCR run on the reads, TCRdb lists one record per CDR3 protein. This sample has about 250,000 distinct CDR3 sequences, with around 45% found just once. Sequenced input: sorted CD4+, CD8+, or CD8+CD57+ T cells (not recorded which) from PBMCs. These TCRs come from a human donor with aplastic anemia.

The chain has TRBV20-1 and TRBJ1-5; D not certain. V was clipped by 8 bases and J by 2 bases, with 10 bases between them. CDR1 and CDR2 (germline): DFQATT, SNEGSKA (reference sequence). The CDR3 runs 12 residues. The CDR3 spells CSLGSGNQPQHF. The CDR3 DNA reads TGCAGTTTAGGGTCTGGCAATCAGCCCCAGCATTTT.

The table lists this clonotype with many counts. The rearrangement uses TRBV20-1 and TRBJ2-7, with 8 bases lining up with TRBD2. The CDR3 is 16 residues long. The trim removed 0 bases at V and 3 bases at J, leaving 10 bases unmatched. Germline lookup yields CDR1 DFQATT and CDR2 SNEGSKA (reference sequence). The CDR3 spells CSARDLFAGGGYEQYF. The CDR3 region has the DNA TGCAGTGCTAGAGATCTCTTCGCGGGAGGAGGCTACGAGCAGTACTTC.

The V and J genes are TRBV15 and TRBJ1-2, with a weak D call TRBD1 (6 bases). V was cut by 0 bases and J by 6 bases, with 11 bases left in between. The CDR3 length is 14 residues. CDR1 and CDR2 from the germline V gene are LNHNV and YYDKDF (reference sequence). The CDR3 DNA sequence: TGTGCCACCAGCAGAGATAAGGGGGGCCATGGCTACACCTTC. This translates into CATSRDKGGHGYTF.

This clonotype came up many times. The V call is TRBV15, the J call TRBJ2-7; 8 positions agree with TRBD1. Unmatched junction bases numbered 5, after V lost 5 bases and J lost 2 bases. Germline values: CDR1 LNHNV, CDR2 YYDKDF (reference sequence). This CDR3 is built from 14 residues. CDR3 sequence (DNA): TGTGCCACCAGCCCCGGGACAGGAACCTACGAGCAGTACTTC. This translates into CATSPGTGTYEQYF.

This clonotype occurred once. The J gene is TRBJ2-7, the V gene TRBV28; either TRBD1 or TRBD2 may fit D (6 bases each). CDR3 length: 15 residues. From germline, CDR1 is MDHEN and CDR2 SYDVKM. Trimming pared 5 bases from V and 6 bases from J, leaving 20 bases between. CDR3 nucleotide sequence: TGTGCCAGCAGTATCAGGGGCAGGGGAGGTGTCGAGCAGTACTTC. Residues: CASSIRGRGGVEQYF.

This clonotype was picked up one time. The chain recombines TRBV25-1 with TRBJ2-2, with 8 bases identical to TRBD1. V dropped 4 bases and J dropped 3; count of bases not matched to a gene: 7. This CDR3 contains 16 residues. Germline V gives CDR1 MGHDK, CDR2 SYGVNS. The chain's CDR3 is CASSAPGQEDTGELFF. CDR3 bases: TGTGCCAGCAGTGCGCCGGGACAGGAGGACACCGGGGAGCTGTTTTTT.

This sequence joins TRBV2 and TRBJ1-1; D possibly corresponds to TRBD1 (6 bases). The CDR3 totals 14 residues. Per germline, CDR1 SNHLY and CDR2 FYNNEI. Trimming removed 6 bases from V and 1 base from J, with 12 bases in between. In DNA, the CDR3 is TGTGCCAGCAGATCCGCAGGGGAGAACACTGAAGCTTTCTTT. Amino acids: CASRSAGENTEAFF.

The rearrangement links TRBV29-1 to TRBJ2-6; D uncertain. V was clipped by 7 bases and J by 4 bases, with 8 bases between them. This CDR3 spans 12 amino acids. Germline V lookup: CDR1 SQVTM, CDR2 ANQGSEA. The CDR3 spells CSAQVGANVLTF. The CDR3 DNA sequence: TGCAGCGCCCAGGTCGGGGCCAACGTCCTGACTTTC.

For this clonotype: This sequence may be a read error, since a much larger clone differs from it by one base. Written as DNA, the CDR3 is TGTGCCAGCTGCTTAACGGGGGCGGTTGAAAAACTGTTTTTT. Translation: CASCLTGAVEKLFF. The chain couples TRBV7-2 to TRBJ1-4; D is perhaps TRBD1 (6 bases). The germline V gene has CDR1 SGHTA and CDR2 FQGNSA. CDR3 size: 14 residues.